This T cell receptor beta chain was found in a study of T cell repertoires in cytomegalovirus infection. Across the whole study: A matching HLA type, together with CMV infection, was signaled by public TCR beta signatures.

The CDR3 sequence is 14 residues long. Germline V lookup: CDR1 SGDLS, CDR2 YYNGEE. J was trimmed by 1 base and V by 2 bases; bases with no gene match: 2. TCRdb redid the calling of the reads with MiXCR, one entry per CDR3 protein. The sample shows some 700,000 distinct CDR3 sequences, less than 40% of them seen only once. This clonotype was seen only a few times. Specimen: PBMCs. The chain has TRBV9 and TRBJ1-2, with 7 bases matching TRBD1. This receptor was identified in a human donor in good health (CMV status not recorded). Some clones in this sample may be carry-over from other donors' samples. CDR3 sequence reads: CASSVGDSNYGYTF. CDR3 nucleotides: TGTGCCAGCAGCGTGGGGGACAGTAACTATGGCTACACCTTC.